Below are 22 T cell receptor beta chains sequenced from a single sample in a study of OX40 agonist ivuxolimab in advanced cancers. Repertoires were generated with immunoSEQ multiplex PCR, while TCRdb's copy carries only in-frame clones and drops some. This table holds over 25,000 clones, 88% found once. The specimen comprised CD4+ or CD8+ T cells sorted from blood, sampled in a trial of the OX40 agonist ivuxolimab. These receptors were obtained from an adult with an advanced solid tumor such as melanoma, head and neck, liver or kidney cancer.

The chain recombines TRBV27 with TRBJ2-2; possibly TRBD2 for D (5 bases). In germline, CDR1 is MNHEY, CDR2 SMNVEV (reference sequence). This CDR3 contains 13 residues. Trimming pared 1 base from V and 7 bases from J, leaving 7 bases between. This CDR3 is CASSLFRDGELFF. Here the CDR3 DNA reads TGTGCCAGCAGTTTATTTCGGGACGGGGAGCTGTTTTTT.

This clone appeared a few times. The CDR3 loop reads CASSSGPSYEQYF. The DNA for the CDR3 is TGTGCCAGTAGTAGCGGCCCTAGCTACGAGCAGTACTTC. The V and J genes are TRBV19 and TRBJ2-7; D remains ambiguous. CDR3 length: 13 amino acids. Trimming left V 4 bases short and J 3 bases short, with 10 bases between. The germline V gene encodes CDR1 LNHDA and CDR2 SQIVND (reference sequence).

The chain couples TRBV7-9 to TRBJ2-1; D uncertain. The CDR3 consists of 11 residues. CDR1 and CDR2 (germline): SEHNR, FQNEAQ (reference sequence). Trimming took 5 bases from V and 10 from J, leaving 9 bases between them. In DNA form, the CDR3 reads TGTGCCAGCAGCCCAGCCCAGGAGCAGTTCTTC. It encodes CASSPAQEQFF. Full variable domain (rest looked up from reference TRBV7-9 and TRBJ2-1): DTGVSQNPRHKITKRGQNVTFRCDPISEHNRLYWYRQTLGQGPEFLTYFQNEAQLEKSRLLSDRFSAERPKGSFSTLEIQRTEQGDSAMYLCASSPAQEQFFGPGTRLTVL.

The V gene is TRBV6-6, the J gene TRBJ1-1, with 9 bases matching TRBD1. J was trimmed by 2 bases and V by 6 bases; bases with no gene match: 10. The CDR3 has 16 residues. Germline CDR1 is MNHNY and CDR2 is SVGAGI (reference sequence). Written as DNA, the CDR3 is TGTGCCAGCAGCCTATTATGGGACAGGGCTAACACTGAAGCTTTCTTT. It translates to CASSLLWDRANTEAFF.

The CDR3 here is CASSIGGTDTQYF. As DNA, the CDR3 is TGTGCCAGTAGTATAGGTGGAACAGATACGCAGTATTTT. The chain is built from TRBV19 and TRBJ2-3, with D unresolved. The V end was cut by 1 base, the J end by 3 bases, with 5 bases between. This CDR3 is built from 13 residues. Germline V gene sequence: CDR1 LNHDA, CDR2 SQIVND (reference sequence).

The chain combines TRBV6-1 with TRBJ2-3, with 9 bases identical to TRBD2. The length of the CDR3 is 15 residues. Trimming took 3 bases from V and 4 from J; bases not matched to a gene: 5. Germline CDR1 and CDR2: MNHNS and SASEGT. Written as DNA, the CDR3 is TGTGCCAGCAGTGAGGGACTAGCTGAGGCAGATACGCAGTATTTT. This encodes CASSEGLAEADTQYF.

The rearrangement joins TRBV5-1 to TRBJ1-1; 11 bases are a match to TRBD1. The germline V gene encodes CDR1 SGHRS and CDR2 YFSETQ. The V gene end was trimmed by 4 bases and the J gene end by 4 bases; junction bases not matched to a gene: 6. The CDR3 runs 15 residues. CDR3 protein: CASSPAGTGGTEAFF. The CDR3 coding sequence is TGCGCCAGCAGCCCGGCGGGGACAGGGGGCACTGAAGCTTTCTTT.

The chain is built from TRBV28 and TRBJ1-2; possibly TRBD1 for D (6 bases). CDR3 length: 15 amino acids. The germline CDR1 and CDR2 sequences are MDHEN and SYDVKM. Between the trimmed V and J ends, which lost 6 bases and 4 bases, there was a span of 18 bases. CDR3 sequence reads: CASRLRAGEAYGYTF. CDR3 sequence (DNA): TGTGCCAGCAGGTTAAGGGCAGGGGAGGCCTATGGCTACACCTTC.

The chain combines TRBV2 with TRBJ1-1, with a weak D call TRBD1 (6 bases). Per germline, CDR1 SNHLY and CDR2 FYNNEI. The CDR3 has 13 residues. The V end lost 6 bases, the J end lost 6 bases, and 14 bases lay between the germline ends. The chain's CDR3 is CASRGGVAPEAFF. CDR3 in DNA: TGTGCCAGCAGAGGGGGAGTGGCCCCTGAAGCTTTCTTT.

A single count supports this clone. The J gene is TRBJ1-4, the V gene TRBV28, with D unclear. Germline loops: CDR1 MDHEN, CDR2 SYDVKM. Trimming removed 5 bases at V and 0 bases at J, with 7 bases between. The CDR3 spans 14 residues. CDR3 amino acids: CASSVFATNEKLFF. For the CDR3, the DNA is TGTGCCAGCAGTGTGTTTGCAACTAATGAAAAACTGTTTTTT.

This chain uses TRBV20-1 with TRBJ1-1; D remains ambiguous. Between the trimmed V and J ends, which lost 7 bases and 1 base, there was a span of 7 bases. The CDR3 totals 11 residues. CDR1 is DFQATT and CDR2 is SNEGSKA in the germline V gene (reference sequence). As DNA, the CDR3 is TGCAGTGGACCAGGGAACACTGAAGCTTTCTTT. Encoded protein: CSGPGNTEAFF.

The DNA of the CDR3 is TGTGCCACCAGCAGAGATACAGGGGAGGAGACCCAGTACTTC. This encodes CATSRDTGEETQYF. The V and J genes are TRBV15 and TRBJ2-5, with 7 bases matching TRBD1. V was clipped by 0 bases and J by 5 bases; unmatched bases: 3. Germline-derived CDR1 and CDR2 are LNHNV and YYDKDF (reference sequence). The CDR3 loop spans 14 amino acids.

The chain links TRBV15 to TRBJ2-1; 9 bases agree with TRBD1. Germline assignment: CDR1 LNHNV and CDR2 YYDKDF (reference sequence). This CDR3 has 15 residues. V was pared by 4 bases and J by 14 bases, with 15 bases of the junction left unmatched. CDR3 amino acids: CATSTQQGTGYVEFF. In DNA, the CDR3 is TGTGCCACCAGCACCCAGCAGGGGACAGGGTATGTCGAGTTCTTC.

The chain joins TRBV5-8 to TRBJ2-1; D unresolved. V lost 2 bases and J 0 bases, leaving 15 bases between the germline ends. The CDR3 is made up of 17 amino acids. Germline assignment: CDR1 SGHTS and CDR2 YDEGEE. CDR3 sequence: CASSFYLTLSSYNEQFF. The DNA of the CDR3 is TGTGCCAGCAGCTTTTATCTTACGCTAAGCTCCTACAATGAGCAGTTCTTC. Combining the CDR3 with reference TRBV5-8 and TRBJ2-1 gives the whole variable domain EAGVTQSPTHLIKTRGQQATLRCSPISGHTSVYWYQQALGLGLQFLLWYDEGEERNRGNFPPRFSGRQFPNYSSELNVNALELEDSALYLCASSFYLTLSSYNEQFFGPGTRLTVL.

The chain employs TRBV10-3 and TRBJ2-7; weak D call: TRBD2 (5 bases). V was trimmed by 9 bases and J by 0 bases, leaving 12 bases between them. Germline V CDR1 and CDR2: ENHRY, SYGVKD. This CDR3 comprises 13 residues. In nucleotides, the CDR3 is TGTGCCATGAAGCCCGGGAACTCCTACGAGCAGTACTTC. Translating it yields CAMKPGNSYEQYF.

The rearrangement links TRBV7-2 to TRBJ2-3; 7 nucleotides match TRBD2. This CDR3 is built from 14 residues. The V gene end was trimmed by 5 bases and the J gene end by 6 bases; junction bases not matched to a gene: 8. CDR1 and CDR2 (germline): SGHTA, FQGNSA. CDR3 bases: TGTGCCAGCAGCCCGTCGGGGGGTACCGATACGCAGTATTTT. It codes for CASSPSGGTDTQYF.

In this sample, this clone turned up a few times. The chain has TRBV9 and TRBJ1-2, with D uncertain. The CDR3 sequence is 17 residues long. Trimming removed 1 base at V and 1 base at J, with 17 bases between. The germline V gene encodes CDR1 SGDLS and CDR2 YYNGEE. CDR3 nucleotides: TGTGCCAGCAGCGTAAACCCCCTCGCCGGAGGTAACTATGGCTACACCTTC. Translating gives CASSVNPLAGGNYGYTF.

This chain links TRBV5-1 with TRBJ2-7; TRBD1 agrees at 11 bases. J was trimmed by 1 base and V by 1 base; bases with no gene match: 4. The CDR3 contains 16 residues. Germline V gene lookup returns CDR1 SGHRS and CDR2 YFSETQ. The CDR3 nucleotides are TGCGCCAGCAGCTTGTGGGGACAGGGGGATTCCTACGAGCAGTACTTC. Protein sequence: CASSLWGQGDSYEQYF.

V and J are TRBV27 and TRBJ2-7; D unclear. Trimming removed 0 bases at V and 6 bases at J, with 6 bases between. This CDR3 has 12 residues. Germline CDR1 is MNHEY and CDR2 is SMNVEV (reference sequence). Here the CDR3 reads CASSLSVGEQYF. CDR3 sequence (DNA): TGTGCCAGCAGTTTATCCGTCGGCGAGCAGTACTTC.

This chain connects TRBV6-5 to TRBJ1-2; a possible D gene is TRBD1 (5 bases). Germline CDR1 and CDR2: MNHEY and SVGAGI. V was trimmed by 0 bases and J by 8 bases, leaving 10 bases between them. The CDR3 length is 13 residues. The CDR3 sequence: CASSYSGAPGYTF. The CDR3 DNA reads TGTGCCAGCAGTTACTCTGGGGCGCCGGGCTACACCTTC.

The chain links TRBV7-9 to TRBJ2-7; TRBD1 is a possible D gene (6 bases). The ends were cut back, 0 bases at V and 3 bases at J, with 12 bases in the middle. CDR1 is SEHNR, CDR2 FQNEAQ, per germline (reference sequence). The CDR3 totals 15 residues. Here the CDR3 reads CASSLAKGQNYEQYF. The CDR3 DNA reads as TGTGCCAGCAGCTTAGCGAAAGGACAGAACTACGAGCAGTACTTC.

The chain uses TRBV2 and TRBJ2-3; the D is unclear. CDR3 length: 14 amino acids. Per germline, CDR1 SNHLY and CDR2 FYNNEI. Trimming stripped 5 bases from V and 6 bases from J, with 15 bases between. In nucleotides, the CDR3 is TGTGCCAGCAGTCGACCCGAGGTAGCTGATACGCAGTATTTT. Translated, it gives CASSRPEVADTQYF.